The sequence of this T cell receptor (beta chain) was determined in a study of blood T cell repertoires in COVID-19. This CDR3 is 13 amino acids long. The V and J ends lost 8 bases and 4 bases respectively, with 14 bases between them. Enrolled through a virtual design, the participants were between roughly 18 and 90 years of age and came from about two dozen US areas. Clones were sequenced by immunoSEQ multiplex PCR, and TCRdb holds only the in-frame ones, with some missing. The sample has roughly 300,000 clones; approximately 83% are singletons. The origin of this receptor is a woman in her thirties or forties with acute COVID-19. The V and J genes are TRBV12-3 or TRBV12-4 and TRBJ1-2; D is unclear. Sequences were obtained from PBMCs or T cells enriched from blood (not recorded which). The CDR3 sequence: CASARGGFYGYTF. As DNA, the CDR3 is TGTGCCAGCGCCCGGGGAGGATTCTATGGCTACACCTTC.